This T cell receptor (beta chain) was captured in a study of Graves' ophthalmopathy and Graves' hyperthyroidism. Findings and caveats of the study: Detected in blood as well were most expanded thyroid clonotypes with frequency above 0.001.

V was cut by 2 bases and J by 8 bases, with 18 bases left in between. Germline lookup yields CDR1 PRHDT and CDR2 FYEKMQ (reference sequence). The CDR3 loop spans 15 amino acids. Concerning this clonotype: Its antigen is still unknown.

Amplification targeted the TCR beta CDR3 regions, with RNA transcripts as the source material. Following a first-round RT-PCR that used HTBI primers, a second-round multiplex PCR was carried out. TCRdb analysed the multiplex PCR reads with MiXCR anew, one entry per CDR3 protein. The sample comprises around 1.1 million distinct CDR3 sequences, about 40% of which are singletons, and around 10% rests with the top ten. V gene TRBV13 combines with J gene TRBJ1-2; D not certain. The sequence came from an adult man with Graves' hyperthyroidism. The sequenced sample was peripheral blood or thyroid tissue (not recorded which). This CDR3 reads CASSLKGRGGMGYTF. CDR3 sequence (DNA): TGTGCCAGCAGCTTAAAGGGCAGAGGCGGGATGGGCTACACCTTC.